A selection of T cell receptor beta chains follows, all from one sample in a study of T cell responses to AZD1222 COVID-19 vaccine. The protocol was immunoSEQ multiplex PCR, while the TCRdb copy is restricted to in-frame clones and leaves out a portion. The sample has about 120,000 clones; approximately 85% are singletons. This material consisted of peripheral blood, taken on day 0 of AZD1222 vaccination. These receptors all come from an adult in good health. The CDR3 runs from the conserved cysteine through the conserved F or W. Each record gives: V gene, D gene, J gene, CDR3 length, clone size, CDR3 DNA, CDR3 protein. The D gene is left open where the match is weak. A row's size may be missing; if present it is once, few, many or a size class.

>TRBV4-3|TRBD1|TRBJ1-1|14|-
TGCGCCAGCAGCGGAGGGACAGGGCTTACTGAAGCTTTCTTT
CASSGGTGLTEAFF
>TRBV4-1|TRBD1|TRBJ1-3|15|-
TGCGCCAGCAGCCCTCGGACAGGGACTGGAAACACCATATATTTT
CASSPRTGTGNTIYF
>TRBV28|-|TRBJ1-2|16|-
TGTGCCAGCAGTTTATGGCCCAAGGACACGGGTCGAGGCTACACCTTC
CASSLWPKDTGRGYTF
>TRBV27|TRBD1|TRBJ2-7|16|once
TGTGCCAGCAGTGCCAGAAGACAGGGGGGTTCCTACGAGCAGTACTTC
CASSARRQGGSYEQYF
>TRBV19|-|TRBJ2-1|15|-
TGTGCCAGTAGAAAGGAACGGGGATCCTACAATGAGCAGTTCTTC
CASRKERGSYNEQFF
>TRBV4-2|-|TRBJ1-6|22|-
TGTGCCAGCAGCCAAGATGGGGTCGTGAAGGCCCCACTTAGCTCCTATAATTCACCCCTCCACTTT
CASSQDGVVKAPLSSYNSPLHF
>TRBV3-1/TRBV3-2|-|TRBJ2-7|15|-
TGTGCCAGCAGCCCTACCGGACGAAAAACCTACGAGCAGTACTTC
CASSPTGRKTYEQYF
>TRBV3-1/TRBV3-2|-|TRBJ1-1|14|-
TGTGCCAGCAGCCAAGCCAGGGGGAACACTGAAGCTTTCTTT
CASSQARGNTEAFF
>TRBV24-1|-|TRBJ2-1|13|-
TGTGCCACCAGTGACGGGACCTACAATGAGCAGTTCTTC
CATSDGTYNEQFF
>TRBV12-3/TRBV12-4|-|TRBJ2-1|13|-
TGTGCCAGCACCGGGGGACCGTACGGTGAGCAGTTCTTC
CASTGGPYGEQFF
>TRBV30|-|TRBJ1-1|14|-
TGTGCCTGGAGCCCTTTACCGGGCCCCCGTGAAGCTTTCTTT
CAWSPLPGPREAFF
>TRBV3-1/TRBV3-2|-|TRBJ2-6|17|-
TGTGCCAGCGGAGTGGCAGGATTTTCCCCTGGGGCCAACGTCCTGACTTTC
CASGVAGFSPGANVLTF